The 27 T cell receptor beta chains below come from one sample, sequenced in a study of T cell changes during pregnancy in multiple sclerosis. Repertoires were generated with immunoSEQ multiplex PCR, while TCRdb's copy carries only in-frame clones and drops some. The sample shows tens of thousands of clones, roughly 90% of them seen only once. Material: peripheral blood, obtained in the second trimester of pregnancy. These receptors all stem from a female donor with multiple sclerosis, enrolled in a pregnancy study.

CDR3 sequence (DNA): TGTGCCAGCACTTCGGCGGGGGGAGCTTTCTTT. Its protein is CASTSAGGAFF. The V gene is TRBV6-5, the J gene TRBJ1-1; a weak D match, TRBD1 (5 bases). Germline assignment: CDR1 MNHEY and CDR2 SVGAGI. CDR3 size: 11 residues. V dropped 7 bases and J dropped 10 bases, with 13 bases sitting between them.

CDR3 coding DNA: TGTGCCAGCAGGGATGGACAGGGGATTAGGGAGACCCAGTACTTC. This codes for CASRDGQGIRETQYF. This sequence joins TRBV27 and TRBJ2-5, with 9 bases identical to TRBD1. In germline, CDR1 is MNHEY, CDR2 SMNVEV (reference sequence). The CDR3 contains 15 residues. Trimming at V came to 6 bases and at J to 5 bases, leaving 10 bases not matched to a gene.

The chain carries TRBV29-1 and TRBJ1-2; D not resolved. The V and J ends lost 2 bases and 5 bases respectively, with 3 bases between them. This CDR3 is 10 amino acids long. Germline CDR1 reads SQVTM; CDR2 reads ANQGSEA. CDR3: CSVEQYGYTF. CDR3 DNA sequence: TGCAGCGTTGAACAGTATGGCTACACCTTC.

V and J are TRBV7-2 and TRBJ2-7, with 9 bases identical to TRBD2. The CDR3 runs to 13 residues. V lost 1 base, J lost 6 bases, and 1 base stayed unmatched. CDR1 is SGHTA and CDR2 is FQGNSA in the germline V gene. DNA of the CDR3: TGTGCCAGCAGCTTAGGGGGACTAGCCGAGCAGTACTTC. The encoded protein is CASSLGGLAEQYF.

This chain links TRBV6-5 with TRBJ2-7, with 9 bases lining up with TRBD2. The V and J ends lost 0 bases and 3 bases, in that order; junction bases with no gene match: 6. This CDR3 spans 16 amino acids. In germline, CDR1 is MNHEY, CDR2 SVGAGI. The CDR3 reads CASSYSRTSAHYEQYF. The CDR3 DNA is TGTGCCAGCAGTTACTCGAGGACTAGCGCCCACTACGAGCAGTACTTC.

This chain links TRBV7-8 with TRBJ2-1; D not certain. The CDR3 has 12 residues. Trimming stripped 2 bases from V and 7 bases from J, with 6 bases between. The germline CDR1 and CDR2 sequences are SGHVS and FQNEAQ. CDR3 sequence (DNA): TGTGCCAGCAGCTTACTCCGTAATGAGCAGTTCTTC. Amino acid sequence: CASSLLRNEQFF. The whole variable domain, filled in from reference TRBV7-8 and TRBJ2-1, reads GAGVSQSPRYKVAKRGQDVALRCDPISGHVSLFWYQQALGQGPEFLTYFQNEAQLDKSGLPSDRFFAERPEGSVSTLKIQRTQQEDSAVYLCASSLLRNEQFFGPGTRLTVL.

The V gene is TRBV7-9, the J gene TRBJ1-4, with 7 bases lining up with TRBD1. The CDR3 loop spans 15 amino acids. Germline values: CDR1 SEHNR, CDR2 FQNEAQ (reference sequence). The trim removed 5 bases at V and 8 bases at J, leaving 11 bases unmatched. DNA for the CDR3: TGTGCCAGCAGCGACCCTACCGGGACAGCCGAAAAACTGTTTTTT. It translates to CASSDPTGTAEKLFF.

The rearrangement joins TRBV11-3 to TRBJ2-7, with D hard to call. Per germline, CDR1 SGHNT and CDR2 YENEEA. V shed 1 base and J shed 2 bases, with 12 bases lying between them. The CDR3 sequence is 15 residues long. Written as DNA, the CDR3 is TGTGCCAGCAGCTTAGGGCGGCGGAGCACCTACGAGCAGTACTTC. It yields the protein CASSLGRRSTYEQYF.

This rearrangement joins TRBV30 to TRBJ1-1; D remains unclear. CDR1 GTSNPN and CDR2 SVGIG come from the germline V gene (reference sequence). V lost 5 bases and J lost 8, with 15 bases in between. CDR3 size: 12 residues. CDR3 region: CAWLWETGEAFF. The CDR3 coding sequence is TGTGCCTGGCTCTGGGAGACGGGAGAAGCTTTCTTT.

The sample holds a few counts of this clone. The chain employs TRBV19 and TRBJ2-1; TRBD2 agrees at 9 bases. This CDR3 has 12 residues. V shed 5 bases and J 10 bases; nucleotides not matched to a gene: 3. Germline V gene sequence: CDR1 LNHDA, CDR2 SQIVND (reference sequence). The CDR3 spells CASSFLAGEQFF. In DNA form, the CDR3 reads TGTGCCAGTAGTTTCCTAGCGGGGGAGCAGTTCTTC.

The CDR3 nucleotides read TGTGCCAGCCTCGCAGGGGATTGGGGTGGCTACACCTTC. Protein sequence: CASLAGDWGGYTF. The gene calls are TRBV25-1 and TRBJ1-2; tentatively, D is TRBD1 (6 bases). CDR1 and CDR2 from the germline V gene are MGHDK and SYGVNS. The CDR3 covers 13 residues. Trimming left V 8 bases short and J 7 bases short, with 17 bases between.

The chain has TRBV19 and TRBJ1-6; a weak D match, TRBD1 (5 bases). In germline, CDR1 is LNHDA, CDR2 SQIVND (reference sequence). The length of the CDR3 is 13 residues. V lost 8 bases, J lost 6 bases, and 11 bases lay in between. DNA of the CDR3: TGTGCCAGTTCGGCCCAGGGTAATTCACCCCTCCACTTT. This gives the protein CASSAQGNSPLHF.

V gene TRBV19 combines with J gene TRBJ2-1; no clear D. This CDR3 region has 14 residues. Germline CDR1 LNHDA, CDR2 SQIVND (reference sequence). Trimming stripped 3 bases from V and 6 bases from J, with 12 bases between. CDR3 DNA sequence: TGTGCCAGTAGTATCAAGAACTCCCTCAATGAGCAGTTCTTC. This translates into CASSIKNSLNEQFF.

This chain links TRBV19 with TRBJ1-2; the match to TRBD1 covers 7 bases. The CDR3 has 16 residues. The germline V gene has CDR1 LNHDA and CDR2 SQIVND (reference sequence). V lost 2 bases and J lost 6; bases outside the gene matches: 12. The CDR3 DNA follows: TGTGCCAGTAGTATATCTCCGGGACAGATAATTAATGGCTACACCTTC. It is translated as CASSISPGQIINGYTF. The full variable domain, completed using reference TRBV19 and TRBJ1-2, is DGGITQSPKYLFRKEGQNVTLSCEQNLNHDAMYWYRQDPGQGLRLIYYSQIVNDFQKGDIAEGYSVSREKKESFPLTVTSAQKNPTAFYLCASSISPGQIINGYTFGSGTRLTVV.

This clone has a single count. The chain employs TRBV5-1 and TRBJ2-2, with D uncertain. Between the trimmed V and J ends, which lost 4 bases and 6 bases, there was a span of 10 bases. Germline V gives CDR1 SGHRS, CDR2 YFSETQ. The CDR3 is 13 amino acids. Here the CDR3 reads CASSPLPSGELFF. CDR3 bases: TGCGCCAGCAGCCCCCTTCCGTCCGGGGAGCTGTTTTTT.

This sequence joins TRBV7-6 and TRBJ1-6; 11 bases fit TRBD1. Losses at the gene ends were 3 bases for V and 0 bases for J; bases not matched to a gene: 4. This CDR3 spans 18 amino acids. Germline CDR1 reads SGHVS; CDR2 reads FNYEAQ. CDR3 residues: CASSFGTGGSSYNSPLHF. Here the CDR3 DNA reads TGTGCCAGCAGCTTCGGGACAGGGGGAAGCTCCTATAATTCACCCCTCCACTTT.

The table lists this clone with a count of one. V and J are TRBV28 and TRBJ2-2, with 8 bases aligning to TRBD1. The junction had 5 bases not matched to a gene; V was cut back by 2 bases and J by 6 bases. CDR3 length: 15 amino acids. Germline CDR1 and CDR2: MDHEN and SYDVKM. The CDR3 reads CASSLHETGAGELFF. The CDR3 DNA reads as TGTGCCAGCAGTTTACACGAGACAGGGGCCGGGGAGCTGTTTTTT.

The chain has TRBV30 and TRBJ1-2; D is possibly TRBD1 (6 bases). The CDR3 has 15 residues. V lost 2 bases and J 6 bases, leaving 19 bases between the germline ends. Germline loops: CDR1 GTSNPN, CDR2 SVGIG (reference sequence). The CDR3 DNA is TGTGCCTGGAGTATACTACAGGGTCTGCGGAATGGCTACACCTTC. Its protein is CAWSILQGLRNGYTF.

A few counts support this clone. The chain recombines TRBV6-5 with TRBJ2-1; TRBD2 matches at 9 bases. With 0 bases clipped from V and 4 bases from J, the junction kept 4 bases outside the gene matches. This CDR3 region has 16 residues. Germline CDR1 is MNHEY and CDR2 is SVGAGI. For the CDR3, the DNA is TGTGCCAGCAGTTACTCCGGGACTAGCAAGTACAATGAGCAGTTCTTC. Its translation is CASSYSGTSKYNEQFF.

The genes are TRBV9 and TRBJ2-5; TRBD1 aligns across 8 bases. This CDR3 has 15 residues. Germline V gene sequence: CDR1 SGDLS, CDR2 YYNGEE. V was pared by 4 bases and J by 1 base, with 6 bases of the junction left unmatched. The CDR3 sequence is CASSPTGDPQETQYF. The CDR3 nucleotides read TGTGCCAGCAGCCCGACAGGGGATCCCCAAGAGACCCAGTACTTC.

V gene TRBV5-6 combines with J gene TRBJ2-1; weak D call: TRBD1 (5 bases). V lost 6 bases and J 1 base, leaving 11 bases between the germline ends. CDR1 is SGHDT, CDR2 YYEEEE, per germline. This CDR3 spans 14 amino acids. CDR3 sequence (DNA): TGTGCCAGCATACCTCAGGGTTCCTACAATGAGCAGTTCTTC. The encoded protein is CASIPQGSYNEQFF. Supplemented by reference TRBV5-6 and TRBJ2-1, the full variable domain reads DAGVTQSPTHLIKTRGQQVTLRCSPKSGHDTVSWYQQALGQGPQFIFQYYEEEERQRGNFPDRFSGHQFPNYSSELNVNALLLGDSALYLCASIPQGSYNEQFFGPGTRLTVL.

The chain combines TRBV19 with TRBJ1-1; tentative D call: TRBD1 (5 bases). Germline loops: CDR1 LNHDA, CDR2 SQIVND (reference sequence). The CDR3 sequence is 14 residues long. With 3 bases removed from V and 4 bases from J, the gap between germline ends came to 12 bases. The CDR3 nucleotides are TGTGCCAGTAGTATGGGGGGTAAAGTCACTGAAGCTTTCTTT. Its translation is CASSMGGKVTEAFF.

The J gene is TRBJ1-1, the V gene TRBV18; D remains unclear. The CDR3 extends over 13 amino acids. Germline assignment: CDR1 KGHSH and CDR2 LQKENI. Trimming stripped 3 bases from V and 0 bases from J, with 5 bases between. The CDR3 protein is CASSPQMNTEAFF. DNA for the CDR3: TGTGCCAGCTCACCGCAGATGAACACTGAAGCTTTCTTT.

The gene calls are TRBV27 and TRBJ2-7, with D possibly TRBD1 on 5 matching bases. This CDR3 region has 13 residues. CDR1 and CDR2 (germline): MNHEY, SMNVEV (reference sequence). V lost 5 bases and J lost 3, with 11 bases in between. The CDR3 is CASSPDSHYEQYF. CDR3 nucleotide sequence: TGTGCCAGCAGTCCAGACAGCCACTACGAGCAGTACTTC.

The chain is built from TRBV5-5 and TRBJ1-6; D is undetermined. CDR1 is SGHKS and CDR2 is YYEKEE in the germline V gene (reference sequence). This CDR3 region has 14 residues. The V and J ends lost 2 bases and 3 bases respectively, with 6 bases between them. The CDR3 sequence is CASSLEFYNSPLHF. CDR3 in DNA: TGTGCCAGCAGCTTAGAGTTCTATAATTCACCCCTCCACTTT.

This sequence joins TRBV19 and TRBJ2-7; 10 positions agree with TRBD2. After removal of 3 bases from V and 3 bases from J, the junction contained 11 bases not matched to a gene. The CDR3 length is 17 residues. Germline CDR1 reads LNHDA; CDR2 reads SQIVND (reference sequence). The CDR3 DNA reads TGTGCCAGTAGTATGCTCTCTAGCGGGGGAGCCTTCTACGAGCAGTACTTC. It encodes CASSMLSSGGAFYEQYF.

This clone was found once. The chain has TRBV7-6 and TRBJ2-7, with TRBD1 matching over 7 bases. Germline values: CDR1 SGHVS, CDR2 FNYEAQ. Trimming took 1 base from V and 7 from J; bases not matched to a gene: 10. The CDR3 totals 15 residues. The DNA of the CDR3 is TGTGCCAGCAGCTTAGATCCCACAGGGACAGAAGAGCAGTACTTC. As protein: CASSLDPTGTEEQYF. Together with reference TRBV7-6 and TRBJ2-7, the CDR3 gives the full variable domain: GAGVSQSPRYKVTKRGQDVALRCDPISGHVSLYWYRQALGQGPEFLTYFNYEAQQDKSGLPNDRFSAERPEGSISTLTIQRTEQRDSAMYRCASSLDPTGTEEQYFGPGTRLTVT.